The T cell receptor beta chain described here comes from a study of beta chain features in type 1 diabetes. Study details: Across the samples, approximately 98,000,000 sorted cells were examined in total. General study results and limits: Within each of all four CD4+ subsets, Type 1 diabetes patients had TCRB CDR3s that were moderately but significantly shorter. When VDJ junctions were examined, type 1 diabetes patients showed fewer insertions and more deletions. Within the patient group, naive, central memory and Treg TCRB repertoires appeared more similar to each other than within healthy donors.

A CD45RO/CCR7/CD25/CD127/CD95/CD27 panel sorted naive, central memory, regulatory and stem cell-like memory CD4+ cells. The germline V gene encodes CDR1 WNHNN and CDR2 SYGVQD (reference sequence). The CDR3 loop spans 17 amino acids. V dropped 0 bases and J dropped 1; count of bases not matched to a gene: 4. This clone has a handful of counts. Its antigen is still unknown. The entirety of the isolated RNA underwent reverse transcription, so expressed TCRB transcripts were sequenced. Clones were read by immunoSEQ multiplex PCR, and TCRdb kept only the in-frame ones, dropping some. The sample has 630,000 or so clones; more than 12% are singletons.

This receptor was identified in a young man with type 1 diabetes. The chain joins TRBV10-1 to TRBJ2-3; 10 nucleotides line up with TRBD2. Sequencing used naive CD4+ T cells from blood. In DNA, the CDR3 is TGCGCCAGCAGTGAGTCGCTAGCGGGAGAGGGCACAGATACGCAGTATTTT. The encoded protein is CASSESLAGEGTDTQYF.